The source of this T cell receptor (beta chain) is a study of cytotoxic CD8 clonotypes in ibrutinib-treated CLL. Assay used: immunoSEQ multiplex PCR; TCRdb lists only in-frame clones, some missing. The data show 150,000 to 200,000 clones, more than 70% seen once. The trim removed 1 base at V and 5 bases at J, leaving 8 bases unmatched. Germline values: CDR1 SGHAT, CDR2 FQNNGV. The CDR3 consists of 16 residues. The clonotype comes from a human donor with chronic lymphocytic leukemia. The sample in question was PBMCs, obtained at disease progression, from a patient treated with ibrutinib. V usage is TRBV11-2 and J usage is TRBJ1-2, with 9 bases aligning to TRBD1. This CDR3 reads CASSLAPTGGNYGYTF. The CDR3 DNA sequence: TGTGCCAGCAGCTTAGCCCCCACAGGGGGCAATTATGGCTACACCTTC.